This is a list of T cell receptor beta chains from one sample in a study of identical twins. TCRdb re-called the 5' RACE reads with MiXCR, one entry per CDR3 protein. This sample has 450,000 or so distinct CDR3 sequences, with more than 20% found just once. This sample was also put to use in a study of T cells expressing NK-cell markers.

The sample was CD4+ T cells sorted from blood. The receptor source for this set is a woman between 18 and 29 years old in good health. Each CDR3 is given with its conserved first and last residue. D genes are given only for firm matches. Some rows have no size entry. The others give once, few or many, or a class for an expanded clone.

d_call	clone_size	v_call	j_call	cdr3_nt	cdr3_aa
-	-	TRBV10-3	TRBJ2-5	TGTGCCATCAGTGAGTCCGGGGAACAAGAGACCCAGTACTTC	CAISESGEQETQYF
TRBD1	few	TRBV18	TRBJ1-2	TGTGCCAGCTCACCACCGGGACAGAGTATTTTCTATGGCTACACCTTC	CASSPPGQSIFYGYTF
-	-	TRBV20-1	TRBJ1-1	TGCAGTGCTATTATCGACACGAACACTGAAGCTTTCTTT	CSAIIDTNTEAFF
-	few	TRBV12-3/TRBV12-4	TRBJ1-1	TGTGCCAGCAGCCGCGGAAGGGGCACTGAAGCTTTCTTT	CASSRGRGTEAFF
-	few	TRBV12-3/TRBV12-4	TRBJ2-6	TGTGCCAGCAGTTTTAGGGGAGGAACCGGGGCCAACGTCCTGACTTTC	CASSFRGGTGANVLTF
-	few	TRBV20-1	TRBJ2-7	TGCAGTGCTAGTAATTTTCGGGGGAAGCACGAGCAGTACTTC	CSASNFRGKHEQYF
TRBD1	-	TRBV9	TRBJ1-2	TGTGCCAGCAGCTCACTACGGACAGGCCTCTATGGCTACACCTTC	CASSSLRTGLYGYTF
TRBD1	many	TRBV7-9	TRBJ1-2	TGTGCCAGCAGCTCCACCCGCCCCCGGGACAGGGTTTCTGGCTACACCTTC	CASSSTRPRDRVSGYTF
-	-	TRBV24-1	TRBJ2-1	TGTGCCACCAGTAGCCGTCACTCCTACAATGAGCAGTTCTTC	CATSSRHSYNEQFF
-	few	TRBV10-3	TRBJ2-7	TGTGCCATCAGTGCCCGCGGCGGGCCGCTAAAATCCTACGAGCAGTACTTC	CAISARGGPLKSYEQYF
-	-	TRBV7-9	TRBJ1-4	TGTGCCAGCAGCTTAGCGGGGGGGCCCAATGAAAAACTGTTTTTT	CASSLAGGPNEKLFF
TRBD1	-	TRBV4-3	TRBJ2-5	TGCGCCAGCAGCCAAGAATTACAGGGGCAAGAGACCCAGTACTTC	CASSQELQGQETQYF
TRBD1	-	TRBV6-2/TRBV6-3	TRBJ2-3	TGTGCCAGCACGGACAGGGAAACAGATACGCAGTATTTT	CASTDRETDTQYF
TRBD1	many	TRBV7-9	TRBJ2-7	TGTGCCAGCAGCACGACAGGGGTAACCTACGAGCAGTACTTC	CASSTTGVTYEQYF
-	many	TRBV7-2	TRBJ1-3	TGTGCCAGCAGCTTAGGCCGTGGAAACACCATATATTTT	CASSLGRGNTIYF
TRBD1	-	TRBV12-3/TRBV12-4	TRBJ1-2	TGTGCCAGCAGTTTCGATCAGGGACAGGGTCGACATGGCTACACCTTC	CASSFDQGQGRHGYTF
TRBD2	few	TRBV10-3	TRBJ2-1	TGTGCCATCAGTAGAACTAGCGGCTCCTACAATGAGCAGTTCTTC	CAISRTSGSYNEQFF
-	-	TRBV9	TRBJ2-5	TGTGCCAGCAGCCCCCGAAGGGTGTGGGAGACCCAGTACTTC	CASSPRRVWETQYF
-	-	TRBV5-5	TRBJ2-7	TGTGCCAGCAGCTTGTATGACATATACTACGAGCAGTACTTC	CASSLYDIYYEQYF
-	-	TRBV10-1	TRBJ2-7	TGCGCCAGCAGTGAAGGTCGCAGAAGCGGGTATCCCCATGACTACGAGCAGTACTTC	CASSEGRRSGYPHDYEQYF
-	many	TRBV18	TRBJ2-7	TGTGCCAGCTCCCAGATCGGGGGGCCCTCTCCCTCCTACGAGCAGTACTTC	CASSQIGGPSPSYEQYF
TRBD2	few	TRBV12-3/TRBV12-4	TRBJ2-1	TGTGCCAGCAGTAAGACTAGCGGGAGACCCTACAATGAGCAGTTCTTC	CASSKTSGRPYNEQFF
-	-	TRBV6-2/TRBV6-3	TRBJ2-4	TGTGCCAGCAGTTATCGACCCTTGGCCAAAAACATTCAGTACTTC	CASSYRPLAKNIQYF
-	few	TRBV7-9	TRBJ1-6	TGTGCCAGCAGTCTCGGCCCTACGGGTTCACCCCTCCACTTT	CASSLGPTGSPLHF
TRBD2	-	TRBV10-1	TRBJ2-1	TGCGCCAGCAGCTCTAGCGGGAGATCCCACAATGAGCAGTTCTTC	CASSSSGRSHNEQFF
TRBD1	few	TRBV20-1	TRBJ2-3	TGCAGTGCCAGCCGGGACAGGGGGCGGGATACGCAGTATTTT	CSASRDRGRDTQYF
-	few	TRBV5-1	TRBJ1-1	TGCGCCAGCAGCTTGCCGAACATGAACACTGAAGCTTTCTTT	CASSLPNMNTEAFF
TRBD2	-	TRBV5-1	TRBJ2-3	TGCGCCAGCAGCTCGGAGACTAGCACGCAGTATTTT	CASSSETSTQYF
-	-	TRBV6-6	TRBJ2-5	TGTGCCAGCGGGCCTCAAGAGACCCAGTACTTC	CASGPQETQYF
-	-	TRBV10-3	TRBJ1-1	TGTGCCACTACAAAGAACACTGAAGCTTTCTTT	CATTKNTEAFF
-	few	TRBV2	TRBJ2-4	TGTGCCAGCAGTGAAGCCCCGCGGGGTCGAAACATTCAGTACTTC	CASSEAPRGRNIQYF
-	few	TRBV18	TRBJ1-5	TGTGCCAGCCCTTTGACAGGTGGGAGAAGCAATCAGCCCCAGCATTTT	CASPLTGGRSNQPQHF
-	few	TRBV12-3/TRBV12-4	TRBJ2-2	TGTGCCAGCAGCCATCACACATGGAACACCGGGGAGCTGTTTTTT	CASSHHTWNTGELFF
TRBD2	-	TRBV7-2	TRBJ2-7	TGTGCCAGCAGCTTAACTAGCGGGATAATCTACGAGCAGTACTTC	CASSLTSGIIYEQYF
-	few	TRBV16	TRBJ2-7	TGTGCCAGCAGCCAATCGCCAGGGAGAGGCGAGCAGTACTTC	CASSQSPGRGEQYF
-	-	TRBV29-1	TRBJ2-1	TGCAGCTCCTCTGCAGGTAGCTCCTACAATGAGCAGTTCTTC	CSSSAGSSYNEQFF
-	few	TRBV2	TRBJ1-1	TGTGCCAGCAGTGCAAGGGCCCCAGGCACTGAAGCTTTCTTT	CASSARAPGTEAFF
TRBD1	-	TRBV2	TRBJ1-2	TGTGCCAGCAGTGAAGGGGACAGGGGCCCCTATGGCTACACCTTC	CASSEGDRGPYGYTF
TRBD1	-	TRBV18	TRBJ2-3	TGTGCCAGCTCACCGGGGACAGTCACAGATACGCAGTATTTT	CASSPGTVTDTQYF
-	few	TRBV7-2	TRBJ2-5	TGTGCCAGCAGCCCCCATCAACAAGAGACCCAGTACTTC	CASSPHQQETQYF
TRBD2	-	TRBV10-2	TRBJ2-3	TGCGCCAGCAGTGAGTCTCGGCTAGCGGGAGTGTTAGCAGATACGCAGTATTTT	CASSESRLAGVLADTQYF
-	few	TRBV7-9	TRBJ2-1	TGTGCCAGCAGCTTAGCGGCGCGACCCAATGAGCAGTTCTTC	CASSLAARPNEQFF
TRBD1	few	TRBV7-6	TRBJ2-7	TGTGCCAGCAGCTTAACGCTAGGACAGGGGGATTATCCGCAGTACTTC	CASSLTLGQGDYPQYF
TRBD2	few	TRBV11-2	TRBJ2-3	TGTGCCAGCAGCTCCCCCAGCGGGACGGGAGATACGCAGTATTTT	CASSSPSGTGDTQYF
-	-	TRBV5-6	TRBJ1-2	TGTGCCATCAGCTTCGGGCGCCACTATGGCTACACCTTC	CAISFGRHYGYTF
-	-	TRBV12-3/TRBV12-4	TRBJ1-1	TGTGCCAGCGGGTCCGGCCGGAAAGCTTTCTTT	CASGSGRKAFF